This entry is about one T cell receptor (beta chain). The method was immunoSEQ multiplex PCR; TCRdb's version includes in-frame clones alone and lacks a portion of them. The repertoire has 70,000 to 95,000 clones, around 84% of them found once; the top ten carry approximately 7%. The CDR3 has 13 amino acids. Germline lookup yields CDR1 SGHKS and CDR2 YYEKEE (reference sequence). Trimming stripped 2 bases from V and 2 bases from J, with 7 bases between. This sample stems from a study of OX40 agonist ivuxolimab in advanced cancers. The rearrangement uses TRBV5-5 and TRBJ1-2; no firm D call. This sequence originates from an adult with an advanced solid tumor such as melanoma, head and neck, liver or kidney cancer. This sample comprised CD4+ or CD8+ T cells sorted from blood, obtained in a trial of the OX40 agonist ivuxolimab. The CDR3 DNA reads as TGTGCCAGCAGCTTAGACGGGAACTATGGCTACACCTTC. It encodes CASSLDGNYGYTF.